This is a list of T cell receptor beta chains from one sample in a study of CD8 T cells in Susac syndrome. TCRdb reprocessed the immunoSEQ multiplex PCR reads via MiXCR and lists one record per CDR3 protein. The data show nearly 110,000 distinct CDR3 sequences, approximately 95% seen once. The sample taken for sequencing was CD8+ T cells from PBMCs. These receptor sequences come from a human donor with Susac syndrome. CDR3s include the opening cysteine and the closing phenylalanine or tryptophan. A D gene is named only where the DNA matches it firmly. Clone sizes are given selectively: once, few, many, or a class where the clone is expanded.

V gene	D gene	J gene	clone size	CDR3 protein	CDR3 DNA
TRBV12-5	NA	TRBJ1-1	NA	CASGPGRLEAFF	TGTGCTAGTGGCCCCGGACGGCTTGAAGCTTTCTTT
TRBV19	NA	TRBJ2-7	NA	CASSIAGDSYEQYF	TGTGCCAGTAGTATAGCGGGGGACTCCTACGAGCAGTACTTC
TRBV20-1	NA	TRBJ1-2	NA	CSATGINYGYTF	TGCAGTGCTACCGGGATCAACTATGGCTACACCTTC
TRBV7-9	NA	TRBJ2-7	NA	CASSPRQEPYEQYF	TGTGCCAGCAGCCCCCGACAGGAACCCTACGAGCAGTACTTC
TRBV15	TRBD2	TRBJ2-3	NA	CATSTRDYTDTQYF	TGTGCCACCAGCACCCGGGACTACACAGATACGCAGTATTTT
TRBV12-3/TRBV12-4	NA	TRBJ1-2	NA	CASSPGTRRADYGYTF	TGTGCCAGCAGTCCCGGGACAAGGAGGGCGGACTATGGCTACACCTTC
TRBV12-5	NA	TRBJ1-1	once	CASGPQGSNTEAFF	TGTGCTAGTGGTCCCCAGGGTTCGAACACTGAAGCTTTCTTT
TRBV12-3/TRBV12-4	TRBD1	TRBJ1-6	NA	CASSSTGGNSPLHF	TGTGCCAGCAGTTCGACAGGGGGAAATTCACCCCTCCACTTT
TRBV5-6	NA	TRBJ2-7	NA	CASRGLSYEQYF	TGTGCCAGCAGGGGCCTTAGCTACGAGCAGTACTTC
TRBV7-9	TRBD1	TRBJ2-6	NA	CASSMGQDSSGANVLTF	TGTGCCAGCAGCATGGGACAGGACAGCTCTGGGGCCAACGTCCTGACTTTC
TRBV5-1	TRBD1	TRBJ2-1	once	CASSLEGQGTYNEQFF	TGCGCCAGCAGCTTGGAGGGACAGGGGACCTACAATGAGCAGTTCTTC
TRBV5-4	NA	TRBJ2-7	NA	CASSLVPQETSSGQYF	TGTGCCAGCAGCTTGGTGCCACAGGAGACGAGTTCTGGGCAGTACTTC
TRBV20-1	TRBD2	TRBJ2-7	NA	CSARAASGNYEQYF	TGCAGTGCTAGAGCGGCTAGCGGAAATTACGAGCAGTACTTC
TRBV5-6	NA	TRBJ2-3	NA	CASSPTPLTDTQYF	TGTGCCAGCAGCCCGACTCCCTTAACAGATACGCAGTATTTT
TRBV12-3/TRBV12-4	NA	TRBJ2-1	NA	CASSQMAGFNEQFF	TGTGCCAGCAGTCAGATGGCAGGCTTCAATGAGCAGTTCTTC
TRBV27	TRBD1	TRBJ2-7	NA	CASSFTGQFYEQYF	TGTGCCAGCAGTTTCACGGGACAGTTTTACGAGCAGTACTTC
TRBV7-3	TRBD2	TRBJ2-1	NA	CASSLSGGANNEQFF	TGTGCCAGCAGCTTAAGCGGGGGGGCAAACAATGAGCAGTTCTTC
TRBV9	NA	TRBJ1-2	once	CASSVAGNYGYTF	TGTGCCAGCAGCGTGGCCGGCAACTATGGCTACACCTTC
TRBV4-1	NA	TRBJ2-7	NA	CASSQVGGDEQYF	TGCGCCAGCAGCCAAGTAGGGGGGGACGAGCAGTACTTC
TRBV6-1	NA	TRBJ1-5	NA	CATMGGRVGNQPQHF	TGTGCCACCATGGGGGGCAGGGTGGGCAATCAGCCCCAGCATTTT
TRBV7-9	TRBD1	TRBJ2-7	NA	CASSLVGTGPNEQYF	TGTGCCAGCAGCTTAGTGGGGACAGGGCCCAACGAGCAGTACTTC
TRBV2	NA	TRBJ2-1	NA	CASRPTSDEQFF	TGTGCCAGCAGGCCGACCTCGGATGAGCAGTTCTTC
TRBV20-1	TRBD1	TRBJ1-5	NA	CSAHPKDRGRDQPQHF	TGCAGTGCACACCCCAAGGACAGGGGGCGAGATCAGCCCCAGCATTTT
TRBV4-1	TRBD1	TRBJ1-1	NA	CASSQGTGGYPTEAFF	TGCGCCAGCAGCCAAGGTACAGGGGGGTATCCCACTGAAGCTTTCTTT
TRBV29-1	TRBD1	TRBJ2-7	few	CSVVQGQSYEQYF	TGCAGCGTTGTACAGGGGCAGTCCTACGAGCAGTACTTC
TRBV7-9	NA	TRBJ1-5	NA	CASSLVLGQGFGQPQHF	TGTGCCAGCAGCTTAGTGTTAGGGCAGGGGTTCGGTCAGCCCCAGCATTTT
TRBV5-1	TRBD1	TRBJ1-1	NA	CASSFGQGHTEAFF	TGCGCCAGCAGCTTTGGACAGGGCCACACTGAAGCTTTCTTT